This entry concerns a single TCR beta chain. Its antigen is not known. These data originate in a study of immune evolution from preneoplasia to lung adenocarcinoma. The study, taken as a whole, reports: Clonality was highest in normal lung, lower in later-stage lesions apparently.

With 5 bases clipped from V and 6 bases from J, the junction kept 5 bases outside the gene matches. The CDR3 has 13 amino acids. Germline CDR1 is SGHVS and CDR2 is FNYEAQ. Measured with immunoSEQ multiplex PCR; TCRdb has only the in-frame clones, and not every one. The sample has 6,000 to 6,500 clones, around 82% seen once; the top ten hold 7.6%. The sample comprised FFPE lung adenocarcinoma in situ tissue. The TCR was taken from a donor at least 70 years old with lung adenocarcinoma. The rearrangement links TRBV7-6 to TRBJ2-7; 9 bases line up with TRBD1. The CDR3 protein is CASSATGGSEQYF. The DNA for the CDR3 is TGTGCCAGCAGCGCGACAGGGGGGAGCGAGCAGTACTTC. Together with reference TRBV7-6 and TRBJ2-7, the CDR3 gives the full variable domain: GAGVSQSPRYKVTKRGQDVALRCDPISGHVSLYWYRQALGQGPEFLTYFNYEAQQDKSGLPNDRFSAERPEGSISTLTIQRTEQRDSAMYRCASSATGGSEQYFGPGTRLTVT.